These 21 T cell receptor beta chains share one sample of origin, sequenced in a study of cytomegalovirus exposure and HLA in healthy donors (TCRdb year 2017). The library was built by means of the immunoSEQ multiplex PCR assay. The multiplex PCR relied on a mix of 60 forward primers for TCR Vbeta segments and 13 reverse primers for TCR Jbeta segments. Sourced from immuneACCESS, this table was stored by TCRdb with only in-frame sequences that have V and J called. A share of the clones is absent; for the studies checked, an unresolved V gene accounts for under half, and the remainder has no known explanation. The sample table records approximately 120,000 clones; just under 75% of these occur just once. The ten largest clones take up about 2% of the sample. The sequenced sample was PBMCs. All receptors derive from a human donor in good health.

This chain links TRBV25-1 with TRBJ1-1; D might be TRBD1 (5 bases). Per germline, CDR1 MGHDK and CDR2 SYGVNS. The V and J ends lost 6 bases and 2 bases respectively, with 10 bases between them. The CDR3 covers 13 residues. The CDR3 spells CASRATANTEAFF. CDR3 bases: TGTGCCAGCAGAGCGACAGCAAACACTGAAGCTTTCTTT.

This sequence joins TRBV28 and TRBJ1-5; weak D call: TRBD1 (6 bases). The length of the CDR3 is 15 residues. Germline CDR1 is MDHEN and CDR2 is SYDVKM. Trimming stripped 4 bases from V and 0 bases from J, with 10 bases between. The CDR3 nucleotides read TGTGCCAGCAGTTCACAGGGATTTAGCAATCAGCCCCAGCATTTT. Translated, it gives CASSSQGFSNQPQHF.

The chain uses TRBV7-2 and TRBJ2-1; D is ambiguous. CDR3 length equals 11 residues. Germline CDR1 and CDR2: SGHTA and FQGNSA. Trimming took off 3 bases at V and 8 bases at J, with 5 bases between the two ends. CDR3 residues: CASSFFDEQFF. In DNA, the CDR3 is TGTGCCAGCAGCTTCTTCGATGAGCAGTTCTTC.

This clone was detected once. The genes are TRBV5-1 and TRBJ2-1; D is uncertain. The CDR3 sequence is 18 residues long. CDR1 and CDR2 from the germline V gene are SGHRS and YFSETQ. V lost 3 bases, J lost 6 bases, and 25 bases lay in between. CDR3 protein: CASSSLASSAIRLNEQFF. CDR3 DNA sequence: TGCGCCAGCAGCTCGCTCGCCTCTAGTGCCATTAGACTCAATGAGCAGTTCTTC.

This clone has a handful of counts. The CDR3 spells CASSRRVNTGELFF. Written as DNA, the CDR3 is TGTGCCAGCAGCCGACGGGTGAACACCGGGGAGCTGTTTTTT. V and J are TRBV6-5 and TRBJ2-2; D gene unclear. Germline assignment: CDR1 MNHEY and CDR2 SVGAGI. Trimming stripped 6 bases from V and 1 base from J, with 9 bases between. This CDR3 spans 14 amino acids.

A few counts support this clone. The chain recombines TRBV5-6 with TRBJ2-7; D is uncertain. The CDR3 runs 19 residues. Between the trimmed V and J ends, which lost 4 bases and 3 bases, there was a span of 29 bases. CDR1 is SGHDT, CDR2 YYEEEE, per germline. The CDR3 region is CASSPLTDTLNQNLYEQYF. In DNA, the CDR3 is TGTGCCAGCAGCCCGCTCACAGACACCTTAAATCAAAACCTCTACGAGCAGTACTTC.

This clone was seen a few times. The chain carries TRBV27 and TRBJ2-7; 10 bases align to TRBD2. The length of the CDR3 is 18 residues. Germline assignment: CDR1 MNHEY and CDR2 SMNVEV (reference sequence). V dropped 4 bases and J dropped 4; count of bases not matched to a gene: 16. CDR3 residues: CASSSPAGGGRGGYEQYF. The CDR3 coding sequence is TGTGCCAGCAGTTCCCCAGCGGGAGGGGGACGGGGGGGATACGAGCAGTACTTC.

This clone was found a few times. The chain couples TRBV5-1 to TRBJ2-3, with TRBD1 matching over 8 bases. The CDR3 spans 14 residues. Germline V gene data show CDR1 as SGHRS and CDR2 as YFSETQ. Trimming at V came to 4 bases and at J to 1 base, leaving 2 bases not matched to a gene. The CDR3 DNA reads TGCGCCAGCAGCCCGACAGGGGGCACAGATACGCAGTATTTT. It specifies CASSPTGGTDTQYF.

V is TRBV19 and J is TRBJ1-6, with TRBD1 matching 10 bases. From germline, CDR1 is LNHDA and CDR2 SQIVND (reference sequence). The length of the CDR3 is 13 residues. The V and J ends lost 9 bases and 8 bases, in that order; junction bases with no gene match: 4. The CDR3, as DNA: TGTGCCAGCCGGGACAGGGGTTATTCACCCCTCCACTTT. As protein: CASRDRGYSPLHF.

V gene TRBV19 combines with J gene TRBJ1-4, with D possibly matching TRBD1 (6 bases). The CDR3 is made up of 17 amino acids. The V end lost 5 bases, the J end lost 0 bases, and 16 bases lay between the germline ends. Looked up from germline, CDR1 is LNHDA and CDR2 is SQIVND (reference sequence). The CDR3 DNA sequence: TGTGCCAGTAGTGGGACACGTCAGGGGACAACTAATGAAAAACTGTTTTTT. This translates into CASSGTRQGTTNEKLFF.

The chain recombines TRBV9 with TRBJ2-1; D is perhaps TRBD1 (6 bases). This CDR3 has 13 amino acids. V dropped 2 bases and J dropped 10 bases, with 13 bases sitting between them. The V gene's germline CDR1 is SGDLS and CDR2 YYNGEE. The CDR3 loop is CASSVNQQGEQFF. In DNA, the CDR3 is TGTGCCAGCAGCGTGAACCAGCAGGGGGAGCAGTTCTTC.

The chain joins TRBV7-3 to TRBJ2-7; D perhaps matches TRBD2 (5 bases). Between the trimmed V and J ends, which lost 5 bases and 5 bases, there was a span of 16 bases. The V gene's germline CDR1 is SGHTA and CDR2 FQGTGA. The CDR3 sequence is 14 residues long. The CDR3 sequence: CASSPRGGIDEQYF. DNA for the CDR3: TGTGCCAGCAGCCCCCGGGGTGGGATCGACGAGCAGTACTTC.

V and J are TRBV7-9 and TRBJ1-1; D unclear. The length of the CDR3 is 13 residues. In germline, CDR1 is SEHNR, CDR2 FQNEAQ (reference sequence). Deletions cut 3 bases from V and 1 base from J, with 6 bases between. The CDR3 nucleotides read TGTGCCAGCAGCTTTGTATCGAACACTGAAGCTTTCTTT. Translated: CASSFVSNTEAFF.

This chain connects TRBV27 to TRBJ2-7, with D hard to call. Germline V lookup: CDR1 MNHEY, CDR2 SMNVEV (reference sequence). With 3 bases removed from V and 4 bases from J, the gap between germline ends came to 16 bases. There are 15 residues in the CDR3. CDR3 region: CASSFQFGSSYEQYF. As DNA, the CDR3 is TGTGCCAGCAGTTTCCAATTCGGGTCTTCTTACGAGCAGTACTTC.

V is TRBV30 and J is TRBJ1-1, with 7 positions matching TRBD1. The CDR3 sequence is 14 residues long. Germline-derived CDR1 and CDR2 are GTSNPN and SVGIG (reference sequence). V gave up 8 bases and J gave up 0 bases; unmatched junction bases: 9. The DNA for the CDR3 is TGTGCCGCCGGGACAGCCCCCATGAACACTGAAGCTTTCTTT. Its protein is CAAGTAPMNTEAFF.

This chain joins TRBV15 and TRBJ1-2; TRBD1 matches at 9 bases. Germline-derived CDR1 and CDR2 are LNHNV and YYDKDF (reference sequence). The length of the CDR3 is 15 residues. V lost 1 base and J lost 4; bases outside the gene matches: 4. This chain's CDR3 is CATSRGGTGTYGYTF. CDR3 nucleotide sequence: TGTGCCACCAGCAGAGGCGGGACAGGGACCTATGGCTACACCTTC.

The V and J genes are TRBV19 and TRBJ2-5; D not certain. CDR1 and CDR2 (germline): LNHDA, SQIVND (reference sequence). The V and J ends lost 6 bases and 3 bases respectively, with 14 bases between them. This CDR3 has 14 amino acids. Here the CDR3 DNA reads TGTGCCAGTAGCCGTGATTATAGAGAAGAGACCCAGTACTTC. It translates to CASSRDYREETQYF.

The V and J genes are TRBV5-4 and TRBJ1-2; a weak D match, TRBD1 (6 bases). The CDR3 contains 13 residues. Looked up from germline, CDR1 is SGHNT and CDR2 is YYREEE (reference sequence). Trimming stripped 4 bases from V and 6 bases from J, with 13 bases between. This CDR3 is CASSIQGIDGYTF. In DNA form, the CDR3 reads TGTGCCAGCAGCATACAGGGAATAGATGGCTACACCTTC.

This clone has a handful of counts. The V gene is TRBV6-8, the J gene TRBJ1-4; unclear D gene. The CDR3 totals 13 residues. Germline CDR1 and CDR2: MNHGY and SAAAGT. V gave up 7 bases and J gave up 0 bases, with 6 bases separating them. DNA of the CDR3: TGTGCCAGCACCCCTGCAACTAATGAAAAACTGTTTTTT. This translates into CASTPATNEKLFF.

This clone was detected only a few times. The V and J genes are TRBV6-5 and TRBJ1-5; maybe TRBD1 (6 bases). CDR1 MNHEY and CDR2 SVGAGI come from the germline V gene. Trimming removed 8 bases at V and 6 bases at J, with 20 bases between. The CDR3 length is 15 residues. The CDR3 DNA sequence: TGTGCCAGCTCTCACACAGGGAGCTCGCGTCAGCCCCAGCATTTT. As protein: CASSHTGSSRQPQHF.

This clone was recorded only once. The gene calls are TRBV5-4 and TRBJ2-4, with D perhaps matching TRBD2 (6 bases). The CDR3 covers 16 residues. Between the trimmed V and J ends, which lost 0 bases and 3 bases, there was a span of 13 bases. CDR1 is SGHNT, CDR2 YYREEE, per germline (reference sequence). This CDR3 is CASSLAGGLGKNIQYF. CDR3 nucleotides: TGTGCCAGCAGCTTGGCCGGGGGTCTAGGCAAAAACATTCAGTACTTC.